This T cell receptor (beta chain) emerged from a study of OX40 agonist ivuxolimab in advanced cancers. The overall study: At 0.01 to 10 mg/kg, ivuxolimab was administered intravenously to patients every 2 weeks. The dose-escalation cohort had hepatocellular carcinoma, melanoma, renal cell or head and neck cancer.

Excluded were patients having autoimmune disease history or systemic immunosuppression. Here immunoSEQ multiplex PCR was the method, and the copy in TCRdb shows in-frame clones only, minus some. The table shows about 66,000 clones, with roughly four fifths occurring only once. Study outcomes and limitations: At 0.1 to 3.0 mg/kg, clonal expansion of CD4+ and CD8+ blood T cells had occurred by week 6.

Germline CDR1 reads MDHEN; CDR2 reads SYDVKM. V gave up 2 bases and J gave up 3 bases, with 10 bases separating them. The CDR3 is made up of 14 amino acids. Concerning this clone itself: As yet, its antigen is unknown.

Sequencing was performed on CD4+ or CD8+ T cells sorted from blood, taken in a trial of the OX40 agonist ivuxolimab. The V call is TRBV28, the J call TRBJ1-2; D not certain. The TCR comes from an adult with an advanced solid tumor such as melanoma, head and neck, liver or kidney cancer. In DNA, the CDR3 is TGTGCCAGCAGTTTAGTAGGAGAATACTATGGCTACACCTTC. Its translation: CASSLVGEYYGYTF.